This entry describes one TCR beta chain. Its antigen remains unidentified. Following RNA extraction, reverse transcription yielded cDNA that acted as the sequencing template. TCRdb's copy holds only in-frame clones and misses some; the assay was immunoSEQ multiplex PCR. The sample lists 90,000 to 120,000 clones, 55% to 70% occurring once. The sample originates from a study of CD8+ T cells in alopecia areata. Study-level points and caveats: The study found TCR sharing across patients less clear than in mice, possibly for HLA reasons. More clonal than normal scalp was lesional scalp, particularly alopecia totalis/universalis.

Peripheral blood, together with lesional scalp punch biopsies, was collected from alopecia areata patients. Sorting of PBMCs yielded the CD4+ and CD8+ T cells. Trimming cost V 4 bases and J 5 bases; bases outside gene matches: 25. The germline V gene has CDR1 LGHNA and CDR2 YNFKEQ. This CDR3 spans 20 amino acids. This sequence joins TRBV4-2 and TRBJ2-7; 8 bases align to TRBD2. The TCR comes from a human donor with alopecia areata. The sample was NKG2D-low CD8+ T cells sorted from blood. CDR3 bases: TGTGCCAGCAGCCCTATTCTTTTGGGGTCTTCGGGCGGGAGGTCCCACGAGCAGTACTTC. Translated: CASSPILLGSSGGRSHEQYF.